Below, one TCR beta chain is given with its context. The sample originates from a study of blood T cell repertoires in COVID-19. Study overall: PBMCs, B-cell-depleted T cells, or T cells were the source of the cDNA or gDNA that made up the material.

The trim removed 3 bases at V and 5 bases at J, leaving 6 bases unmatched. This CDR3 has 15 residues. Per the germline V gene, CDR1 is LNHDA and CDR2 is SQIVND (reference sequence). Sequencing was performed with immunoSEQ multiplex PCR; in TCRdb, only in-frame clones are kept and a portion is missing. The sample has more than 65,000 clones; about 81% are singletons. Source material: peripheral blood. The J gene is TRBJ2-7, the V gene TRBV19, with TRBD1 matching over 11 bases. This TCR came from a woman of 80 years or more with acute or convalescent COVID-19. CDR3 DNA: TGTGCCAGTAGTATCTTATGGACAGGGGGCGACGAGCAGTACTTC. Translation: CASSILWTGGDEQYF.